The 11 T cell receptor beta chains given below trace back to one sample, sequenced in a study of blood T cell repertoires in COVID-19. Profiling relied on immunoSEQ multiplex PCR, and the TCRdb table lists in-frame clones only, not all of them. The table shows around 200,000 clones, with 86% occurring only once. Material for sequencing was PBMCs or T cells enriched from blood (not recorded which). The receptors originated from a woman aged 40-49 years with acute COVID-19.

The chain employs TRBV2 and TRBJ2-2, with TRBD1 matching over 8 bases. J was trimmed by 5 bases and V by 4 bases; bases with no gene match: 3. Germline loops: CDR1 SNHLY, CDR2 FYNNEI. The CDR3 runs to 14 residues. The CDR3 sequence is CASSGTGLTGELFF. The CDR3, as DNA: TGTGCCAGCAGTGGGACAGGGCTTACCGGGGAGCTGTTTTTT.

The chain recombines TRBV4-1 with TRBJ1-5, with 9 bases fitting TRBD1. The length of the CDR3 is 18 residues. Per germline, CDR1 MGHRA and CDR2 YSYEKL. J gave up 3 bases and V 0 bases, and 9 bases lay outside the gene matches. CDR3 in amino acids: CASSQDPDRGLLNQPQHF. The CDR3 nucleotides read TGCGCCAGCAGCCAAGATCCGGACAGGGGATTACTCAATCAGCCCCAGCATTTT.

This chain links TRBV19 with TRBJ1-1; 8 bases agree with TRBD1. The CDR3 sequence is 16 residues long. J lost 1 base, V lost 4 bases, and 8 bases had no gene match. Germline loops: CDR1 LNHDA, CDR2 SQIVND (reference sequence). The CDR3 sequence is CASSRARTGPNTEAFF. CDR3 in DNA: TGTGCCAGTAGTAGAGCACGGACAGGGCCGAACACTGAAGCTTTCTTT.

With regard to this clone: Relative to the germline gene, one junction end is altered; a read error may explain this. The J gene is TRBJ1-6, the V gene TRBV6-5, with D uncertain. CDR3 length: 12 amino acids. Germline assignment: CDR1 MNHEY and CDR2 SVGAGI. This CDR3 reads CASSDSGAPLHF. As DNA, the CDR3 is TGTGCCAGCAGTGACTCCGGGGCACCCCTCCACTTT.

About this clone itself: Other DNA sequences within the sample encode an identical CDR3. This chain links TRBV9 with TRBJ1-1, with D hard to call. This CDR3 has 13 amino acids. Germline V gene lookup returns CDR1 SGDLS and CDR2 YYNGEE. Trimming removed 2 bases at V and 3 bases at J, with 8 bases between. CDR3 bases: TGTGCCAGCAGCGTTGACTCGGACACTGAAGCTTTCTTT. Its protein is CASSVDSDTEAFF.

This clone was seen only once. The chain carries TRBV9 and TRBJ2-1; unclear D gene. V lost 0 bases and J lost 10, with 14 bases in between. Germline-derived CDR1 and CDR2 are SGDLS and YYNGEE. The CDR3 spans 14 residues. The CDR3: CASSVGGQVYEQFF. The CDR3 nucleotides are TGTGCCAGCAGCGTAGGTGGGCAGGTATACGAGCAGTTCTTC.

This clone was picked up a small number of times. Other DNA sequences of this sample code for an identical CDR3. CDR3 coding DNA: TGTGCCACCAGTGATCCCGGGACGAACACCGGGGAGCTGTTTTTT. Translated: CATSDPGTNTGELFF. This sequence joins TRBV24-1 and TRBJ2-2; possible D gene TRBD2, 5 bases. Germline V gene lookup returns CDR1 KGHDR and CDR2 SFDVKD. This CDR3 has 15 residues. V lost 3 bases and J lost 0, with 7 bases in between.

J is TRBJ1-3 and V is TRBV7-9, with D unclear. V dropped 1 base and J dropped 1 base, with 11 bases sitting between them. CDR3 length equals 16 residues. Germline loops: CDR1 SEHNR, CDR2 FQNEAQ (reference sequence). DNA of the CDR3: TGTGCCAGCAGCTTAGAGCGAGCGGGGTCTGGAAACACCATATATTTT. Translated, it gives CASSLERAGSGNTIYF.

The V call is TRBV19, the J call TRBJ2-1; D might be TRBD2 (5 bases). The V and J ends lost 4 bases and 8 bases respectively, with 15 bases between them. This CDR3 region has 14 residues. Germline loops: CDR1 LNHDA, CDR2 SQIVND (reference sequence). The CDR3 spells CASSSPGVRDEQFF. CDR3 sequence (DNA): TGTGCCAGTAGTAGCCCCGGGGTAAGAGATGAGCAGTTCTTC.

Turning to this clone: Other DNA sequences in this specimen translate into the identical CDR3. The chain links TRBV9 to TRBJ1-1; 8 nucleotides match TRBD1. Germline values: CDR1 SGDLS, CDR2 YYNGEE. The J segment lost 5 bases and the V segment lost 0 bases, leaving 3 bases of the junction unmatched. The CDR3 spans 14 residues. The CDR3 here is CASSVGTGRTEAFF. In nucleotides, the CDR3 is TGTGCCAGCAGCGTAGGGACAGGGCGTACTGAAGCTTTCTTT.

The rearrangement joins TRBV7-3 to TRBJ2-5, with D tentatively TRBD2 (5 bases). Germline CDR1 reads SGHTA; CDR2 reads FQGTGA. V lost 2 bases and J lost 10, with 14 bases in between. The CDR3 runs 13 residues. DNA of the CDR3: TGTGCCAGCAGCTTAGGGCCCGGAGGAGTCCAGTACTTC. This codes for CASSLGPGGVQYF.